One and the same sample provided the 19 T cell receptor beta chains below, sequenced in a study of CD8 T cells in Susac syndrome. RNA totalling about 0.45 to 1 ug underwent reverse transcription with random hexamers. TCRdb re-called the immunoSEQ multiplex PCR reads through MiXCR, storing one row per CDR3 protein. Among around 200,000 distinct CDR3 sequences, around 95% were seen once, and the ten largest hold 0.1%. Sample: CD4+ T cells from PBMCs. These receptors originate from a human donor in good health.

This chain links TRBV25-1 with TRBJ1-5; D call uncertain. Germline-derived CDR1 and CDR2 are MGHDK and SYGVNS. The CDR3 runs to 14 residues. Trimming left V 2 bases short and J 8 bases short, with 13 bases between. CDR3 coding DNA: TGTGCCAGCAGTGAACCGGGTGACCAGAAGCCCCAGCATTTT. This sequence encodes CASSEPGDQKPQHF.

This chain links TRBV6-5 with TRBJ1-2; TRBD1 aligns across 7 bases. V lost 2 bases, J lost 4 bases, and 13 bases stayed unmatched. The CDR3 is made up of 17 amino acids. Germline V lookup: CDR1 MNHEY, CDR2 SVGAGI. CDR3 sequence (DNA): TGTGCCAGCAGTTACAACCCGGCGACAGGGACTCTCTATGGCTACACCTTC. Its translation: CASSYNPATGTLYGYTF.

The chain carries TRBV4-1 and TRBJ2-5; 12 bases fit TRBD2. J lost 3 bases, V lost 1 base, and 0 bases had no gene match. CDR1 is MGHRA and CDR2 is YSYEKL in the germline V gene. This CDR3 comprises 15 residues. Here the CDR3 reads CASSQGLAGEETQYF. The CDR3, as DNA: TGCGCCAGCAGCCAAGGACTAGCGGGAGAAGAGACCCAGTACTTC.

Only one count was recorded for this clonotype. The CDR3 sequence is CSVSPNPNQPQHF. The CDR3 bases are TGCAGCGTTAGCCCGAACCCGAATCAGCCCCAGCATTTT. V gene TRBV29-1 combines with J gene TRBJ1-5; D is unclear. CDR1 and CDR2 from the germline V gene are SQVTM and ANQGSEA. The V gene lost 5 bases and the J gene lost 4 bases, with 12 bases spanning the gap. CDR3 length equals 13 residues.

The chain employs TRBV27 and TRBJ1-1; the D gene is possibly TRBD1 (5 bases). V was pared by 6 bases and J by 1 base, with 9 bases between. The CDR3 extends over 13 amino acids. Germline V gene data show CDR1 as MNHEY and CDR2 as SMNVEV (reference sequence). CDR3 sequence (DNA): TGTGCCAGCAGCAAGGGACGGAACACTGAAGCTTTCTTT. Translated, it gives CASSKGRNTEAFF.

The CDR3 loop reads CAWTDGRSIYGYTF. The CDR3 coding sequence is TGTGCCTGGACCGATGGCCGGAGCATATATGGCTACACCTTC. The J gene is TRBJ1-2, the V gene TRBV30; D not certain. Between the trimmed V and J ends, which lost 4 bases and 5 bases, there was a span of 17 bases. This CDR3 spans 14 amino acids. Germline V gene lookup returns CDR1 GTSNPN and CDR2 SVGIG (reference sequence).

The CDR3 DNA is TGCGCCAGCAGCCAGGGGACCCTTTACGAGCAGTACTTC. This encodes CASSQGTLYEQYF. V is TRBV4-3 and J is TRBJ2-7; D is tentatively TRBD1 or TRBD2 (5 bases each). There are 13 residues in the CDR3. V shed 3 bases and J shed 4 bases, with 10 bases lying between them. Germline lookup yields CDR1 LGHNA and CDR2 YSLEER.

This chain connects TRBV20-1 to TRBJ1-1; 7 bases are a match to TRBD1. The germline V gene encodes CDR1 DFQATT and CDR2 SNEGSKA (reference sequence). The V gene end was trimmed by 5 bases and the J gene end by 7 bases; junction bases not matched to a gene: 4. This CDR3 contains 11 residues. The DNA of the CDR3 is TGCAGTGCTGGGGACAGAATTGAAGCTTTCTTT. It yields the protein CSAGDRIEAFF.

This rearrangement joins TRBV3-1 to TRBJ2-3; D might be TRBD2 (5 bases). V was trimmed by 4 bases and J by 6 bases, leaving 17 bases between them. This CDR3 has 15 residues. The germline CDR1 and CDR2 sequences are LGHDT and YNNKEL (reference sequence). The CDR3, as DNA: TGTGCCAGCAGCCGATCAGCGGTGCCAACCGATACGCAGTATTTT. Its protein product is CASSRSAVPTDTQYF.

CDR3 amino acids: CASSQLGGYTF. The CDR3, as DNA: TGCGCCAGCAGCCAACTCGGTGGCTACACCTTC. The rearrangement uses TRBV4-1 and TRBJ1-2; no firm D call. The ends were cut back, 2 bases at V and 7 bases at J, with 5 bases in the middle. The CDR3 contains 11 residues. The germline V gene encodes CDR1 MGHRA and CDR2 YSYEKL.

This chain joins TRBV25-1 and TRBJ1-1; D ambiguous. This CDR3 comprises 14 residues. The germline gives CDR1 MGHDK, CDR2 SYGVNS. V was cut by 3 bases and J by 8 bases, with 16 bases left in between. CDR3 in amino acids: CASSEIGTQAEAFF. The CDR3, as DNA: TGTGCCAGCAGTGAGATAGGAACCCAGGCCGAAGCTTTCTTT.

The CDR3 reads CASRPRDSQETQYF. In DNA form, the CDR3 reads TGTGCCAGCAGACCCAGGGACAGTCAAGAGACCCAGTACTTC. This chain connects TRBV7-9 to TRBJ2-5, with 7 bases aligning to TRBD1. The CDR3 spans 14 residues. Germline assignment: CDR1 SEHNR and CDR2 FQNEAQ (reference sequence). The V gene end was trimmed by 6 bases and the J gene end by 2 bases; junction bases not matched to a gene: 6. Together with reference TRBV7-9 and TRBJ2-5, the CDR3 gives the full variable domain: DTGVSQNPRHKITKRGQNVTFRCDPISEHNRLYWYRQTLGQGPEFLTYFQNEAQLEKSRLLSDRFSAERPKGSFSTLEIQRTEQGDSAMYLCASRPRDSQETQYFGPGTRLLVL.

This chain joins TRBV28 and TRBJ2-5, with no clear D. V was clipped by 4 bases and J by 3 bases, with 9 bases between them. Germline lookup yields CDR1 MDHEN and CDR2 SYDVKM. The CDR3 covers 13 residues. The CDR3 spells CASSSRTKETQYF. CDR3 DNA: TGTGCCAGCAGTTCGCGCACAAAAGAGACCCAGTACTTC. The variable domain in full, with the rest retrieved from reference TRBV28 and TRBJ2-5, is DVKVTQSSRYLVKRTGEKVFLECVQDMDHENMFWYRQDPGLGLRLIYFSYDVKMKEKGDIPEGYSVSREKKERFSLILESASTNQTSMYLCASSSRTKETQYFGPGTRLLVL.

CDR3 DNA: TGTGCCAGCAGTTTATATCGGGACCCAGGAACCTACGAGCAGTACTTC. Amino acids: CASSLYRDPGTYEQYF. This sequence joins TRBV27 and TRBJ2-7; tentatively, D is TRBD1 or TRBD2 (5 bases each). Trimming cost V 1 base and J 2 bases, with 15 bases left between them. The CDR3 runs to 16 residues. Germline V gene sequence: CDR1 MNHEY, CDR2 SMNVEV (reference sequence).

The chain links TRBV3-1 to TRBJ1-6; no definite D call. The germline gives CDR1 LGHDT, CDR2 YNNKEL (reference sequence). The CDR3 totals 17 residues. V was pared by 4 bases and J by 5 bases, with 18 bases between. Written as DNA, the CDR3 is TGTGCCAGCAGCCTGCAACCCTTCCTGACCAATAATTCACCCCTCCACTTT. It encodes CASSLQPFLTNNSPLHF.

The DNA for the CDR3 is TGTGCCAGCAGTGCGGGCAGGCCGAGGGACGAGCAGTACTTC. This translates into CASSAGRPRDEQYF. This sequence joins TRBV2 and TRBJ2-7; D may be TRBD2 (5 bases). This CDR3 contains 14 residues. Germline CDR1 and CDR2: SNHLY and FYNNEI. The V end was cut by 4 bases, the J end by 5 bases, with 15 bases between.

V usage is TRBV3-1 and J usage is TRBJ1-2; D may be TRBD1 (6 bases). The V end was cut by 8 bases, the J end by 2 bases, with 12 bases between. Germline-derived CDR1 and CDR2 are LGHDT and YNNKEL (reference sequence). The CDR3 is made up of 13 amino acids. The CDR3 nucleotides read TGTGCCAGCTTGGGGGACATCAACTATGGCTACACCTTC. Its translation: CASLGDINYGYTF.

This chain connects TRBV9 to TRBJ2-3, with D maybe TRBD1 (5 bases). Germline lookup yields CDR1 SGDLS and CDR2 YYNGEE. The V end was cut by 0 bases, the J end by 3 bases, with 8 bases between. The CDR3 extends over 14 amino acids. CDR3 amino acids: CASSVGTLTDTQYF. CDR3 nucleotide sequence: TGTGCCAGCAGCGTAGGGACACTTACAGATACGCAGTATTTT.

The rearrangement links TRBV29-1 to TRBJ2-2, with D tentatively TRBD1 (6 bases). The CDR3 runs to 14 residues. Germline CDR1 and CDR2: SQVTM and ANQGSEA. Trimming shortened V by 4 bases and J by 1 base, and 10 bases separated the two germline ends. The CDR3 is CSVAGQMNTGELFF. The CDR3 DNA reads TGCAGCGTTGCGGGACAAATGAACACCGGGGAGCTGTTTTTT.